The 4 T cell receptor beta chains listed next were all sequenced from one sample in a study of blood T cell repertoires in COVID-19. Generated by immunoSEQ multiplex PCR, the TCRdb table keeps only in-frame clones and is missing some. Altogether roughly 170,000 clones are present, around 79% being singletons, with the ten largest covering more than 6.5%. The sample comprised peripheral blood. All receptors derive from an older woman with COVID-19, enrolled during active disease.

The chain carries TRBV5-4 and TRBJ2-3, with 8 nucleotides matching TRBD2. The CDR3 spans 13 residues. The V segment lost 5 bases and the J segment 3 bases; nucleotides outside the gene matches: 2. The germline V gene has CDR1 SGHNT and CDR2 YYREEE (reference sequence). The CDR3 region is CASSRLATDTQYF. The CDR3 DNA is TGTGCCAGCAGTCGACTAGCGACAGATACGCAGTATTTT.

The gene calls are TRBV18 and TRBJ1-2, with 7 bases fitting TRBD1. The CDR3 runs to 15 residues. Germline loops: CDR1 KGHSH, CDR2 LQKENI. V gave up 2 bases and J gave up 3 bases; unmatched junction bases: 6. The CDR3 nucleotides are TGTGCCAGCTCACCAGGGGCAGGGGGTGACTATGGCTACACCTTC. Protein: CASSPGAGGDYGYTF.

This chain connects TRBV29-1 to TRBJ2-7; 10 positions match TRBD1. Germline CDR1 is SQVTM and CDR2 is ANQGSEA. This CDR3 is built from 14 residues. V dropped 3 bases and J dropped 3; count of bases not matched to a gene: 5. The chain's CDR3 is CSVDPGTGDYEQYF. CDR3 bases: TGCAGCGTTGACCCCGGGACAGGGGACTACGAGCAGTACTTC.

This clone was recorded many times. J is TRBJ2-3 and V is TRBV4-3; TRBD2 agrees at 10 bases. The CDR3 sequence is 17 residues long. Trimming removed 4 bases from V and 4 bases from J; junction bases left unmatched: 11. Germline V gene data show CDR1 as LGHNA and CDR2 as YSLEER. The CDR3 region has the DNA TGCGCCAGCAGCCCAAGTTTAGCTAGCGGGAGCGCAGATACGCAGTATTTT. Protein: CASSPSLASGSADTQYF.